These 4 T cell receptor beta chains came from one sample sequenced in a study of cytomegalovirus exposure and HLA in healthy donors. PCR primers comprised 60 Vbeta and 13 Jbeta primers. Measured with immunoSEQ multiplex PCR; TCRdb has only the in-frame clones, and not every one. The sample has 150,000 or so clones; around 78% are singletons. Material for sequencing was PBMCs. These receptors originate from a woman aged 40-49 years in good health and CMV-seronegative.

This chain uses TRBV6-5 with TRBJ1-1; D is possibly TRBD1 (6 bases). Germline V gives CDR1 MNHEY, CDR2 SVGAGI. CDR3 size: 14 residues. V gave up 6 bases and J gave up 2 bases, with 13 bases separating them. The CDR3 protein is CASSPGQLNTEAFF. CDR3 DNA: TGTGCCAGCAGCCCGGGACAATTAAACACTGAAGCTTTCTTT.

This CDR3 reads CASSFNTF. The CDR3 DNA follows: TGTGCCAGCAGCTTCAACACCTTC. The V gene is TRBV7-9, the J gene TRBJ1-2, with no clear D. V lost 3 bases and J 12 bases, leaving 2 bases between the germline ends. This CDR3 spans 8 amino acids. Germline V gene lookup returns CDR1 SEHNR and CDR2 FQNEAQ (reference sequence). The whole variable domain, remainder taken from reference TRBV7-9 and TRBJ1-2, is DTGVSQNPRHKITKRGQNVTFRCDPISEHNRLYWYRQTLGQGPEFLTYFQNEAQLEKSRLLSDRFSAERPKGSFSTLEIQRTEQGDSAMYLCASSFNTFGSGTRLTVV.

Concerning this clone itself: Germline and junction disagree at one end, which may indicate a read error. The V gene is TRBV11-2, the J gene TRBJ2-1; the D is unclear. The CDR3 contains 13 residues. Germline V gene data show CDR1 as SGHAT and CDR2 as FQNNGV. The CDR3 protein is CASSLDPNGEQFF. The CDR3 DNA reads TGTGCCAGCAGCCTAGACCCAAACGGTGAGCAGTTCTTC.

V and J are TRBV15 and TRBJ2-7; TRBD2 matches 10 bases. V was clipped by 1 base and J by 3 bases; unmatched bases: 3. The CDR3 is 15 residues long. Germline-derived CDR1 and CDR2 are LNHNV and YYDKDF (reference sequence). The CDR3: CATSRGSSGSYEQYF. Here the CDR3 DNA reads TGTGCCACCAGCAGAGGGTCTAGCGGGAGCTACGAGCAGTACTTC.